Detailed here is one TCR beta chain. Germline V CDR1 and CDR2: MDHEN, SYDVKM. Trimming stripped 6 bases from V and 7 bases from J, with 9 bases between. The CDR3 has 12 amino acids. This specimen belongs to a study of T cells in Graves' hyperthyroidism and ophthalmopathy. The investigators amplified TCR beta CDR3 regions from RNA transcripts. HTBI primers were the set used in a first-round RT-PCR of the TCR CDR3. Via MiXCR, TCRdb re-called the multiplex PCR reads, giving one row per CDR3 protein. The sample lists about half a million distinct CDR3 sequences, less than 25% occurring once. The sequencing sample was made of blood. V gene TRBV28 combines with J gene TRBJ2-2; D remains unclear. This TCR came from a man in his late teens or twenties with Graves' hyperthyroidism. The CDR3 spells CASRSNGGELFF. The CDR3 region has the DNA TGTGCCAGCAGGAGTAATGGCGGGGAGCTGTTTTTT.